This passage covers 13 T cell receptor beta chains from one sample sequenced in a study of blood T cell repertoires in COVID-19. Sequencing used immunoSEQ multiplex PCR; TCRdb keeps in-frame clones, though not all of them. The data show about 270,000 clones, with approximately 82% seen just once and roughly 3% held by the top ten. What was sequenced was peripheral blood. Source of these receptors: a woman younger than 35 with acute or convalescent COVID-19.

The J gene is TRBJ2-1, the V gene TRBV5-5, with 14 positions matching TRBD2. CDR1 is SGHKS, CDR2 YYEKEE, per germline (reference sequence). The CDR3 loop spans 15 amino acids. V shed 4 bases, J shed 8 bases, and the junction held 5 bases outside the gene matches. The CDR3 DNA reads TGTGCCAGCAGCCGACTAGCGGGAGGGTTGCATGAGCAGTTCTTC. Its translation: CASSRLAGGLHEQFF.

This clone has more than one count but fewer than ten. CDR3 sequence: CATRQGPNTEAFF. Here the CDR3 DNA reads TGCGCCACACGACAGGGACCGAACACTGAAGCTTTCTTT. This chain links TRBV5-1 with TRBJ1-1; 7 nucleotides line up with TRBD1. Germline assignment: CDR1 SGHRS and CDR2 YFSETQ. Trimming at V came to 9 bases and at J to 1 base, leaving 6 bases not matched to a gene. CDR3 length equals 13 residues.

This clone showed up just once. For the CDR3, the DNA is TGTGCCAGCAGCCAACGGCGATGGGCTAGCCCGAATCTCCAAGAGACCCAGTACTTC. The encoded protein is CASSQRRWASPNLQETQYF. The V and J genes are TRBV14 and TRBJ2-5; D may be TRBD2 (5 bases). Germline values: CDR1 SGHDN, CDR2 FVKESK. The CDR3 is 19 residues long. V was cut by 2 bases and J by 1 base, with 23 bases left in between.

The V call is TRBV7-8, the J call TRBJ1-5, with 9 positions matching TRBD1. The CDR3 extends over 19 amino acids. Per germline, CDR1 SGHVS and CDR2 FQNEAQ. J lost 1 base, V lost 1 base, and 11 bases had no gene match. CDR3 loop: CASSLEGRDRAFSNQPQHF. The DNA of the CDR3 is TGTGCCAGCAGCTTAGAGGGGCGGGACAGGGCGTTCAGCAATCAGCCCCAGCATTTT.

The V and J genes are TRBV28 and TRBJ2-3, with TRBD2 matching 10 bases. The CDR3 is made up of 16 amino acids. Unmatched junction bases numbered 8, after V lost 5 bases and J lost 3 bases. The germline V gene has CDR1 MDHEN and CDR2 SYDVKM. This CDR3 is CASSTLAGEGTDTQYF. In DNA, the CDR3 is TGTGCCAGCAGTACCCTAGCGGGAGAGGGGACAGATACGCAGTATTTT. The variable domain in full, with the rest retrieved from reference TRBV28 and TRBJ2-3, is DVKVTQSSRYLVKRTGEKVFLECVQDMDHENMFWYRQDPGLGLRLIYFSYDVKMKEKGDIPEGYSVSREKKERFSLILESASTNQTSMYLCASSTLAGEGTDTQYFGPGTRLTVL.

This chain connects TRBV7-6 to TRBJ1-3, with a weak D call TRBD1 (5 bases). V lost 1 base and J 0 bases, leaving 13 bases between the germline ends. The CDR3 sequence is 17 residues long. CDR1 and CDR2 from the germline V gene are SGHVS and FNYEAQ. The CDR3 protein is CASSLETALNSGNTIYF. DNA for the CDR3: TGTGCCAGCAGCTTAGAGACAGCTTTAAACTCTGGAAACACCATATATTTT.

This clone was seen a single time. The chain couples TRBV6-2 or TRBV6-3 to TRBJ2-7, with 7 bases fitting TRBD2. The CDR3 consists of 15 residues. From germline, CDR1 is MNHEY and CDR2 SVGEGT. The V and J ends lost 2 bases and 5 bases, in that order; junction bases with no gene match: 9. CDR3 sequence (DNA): TGTGCCAGCAGTTACGGGTCGGGAGGCCCCCACGAGCAGTACTTC. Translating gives CASSYGSGGPHEQYF.

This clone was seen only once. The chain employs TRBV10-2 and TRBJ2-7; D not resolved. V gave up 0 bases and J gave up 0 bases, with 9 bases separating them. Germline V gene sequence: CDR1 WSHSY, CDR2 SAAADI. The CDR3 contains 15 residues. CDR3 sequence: CASSESYGSSYEQYF. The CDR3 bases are TGCGCCAGCAGTGAGTCTTACGGGTCCTCCTACGAGCAGTACTTC.

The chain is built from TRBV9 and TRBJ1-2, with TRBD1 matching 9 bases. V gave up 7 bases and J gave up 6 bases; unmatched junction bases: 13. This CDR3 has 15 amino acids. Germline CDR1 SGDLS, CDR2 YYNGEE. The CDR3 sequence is CASFGMTGGNDGYTF. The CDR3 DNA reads TGTGCCAGCTTCGGAATGACAGGGGGAAACGATGGCTACACCTTC. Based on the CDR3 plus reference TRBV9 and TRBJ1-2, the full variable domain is DSGVTQTPKHLITATGQRVTLRCSPRSGDLSVYWYQQSLDQGLQFLIQYYNGEERAKGNILERFSAQQFPDLHSELNLSSLELGDSALYFCASFGMTGGNDGYTFGSGTRLTVV.

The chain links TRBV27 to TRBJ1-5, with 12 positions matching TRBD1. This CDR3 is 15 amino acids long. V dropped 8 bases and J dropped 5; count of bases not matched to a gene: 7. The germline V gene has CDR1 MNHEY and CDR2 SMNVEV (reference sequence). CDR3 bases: TGTGCCAGCGGTGAGGGACAGGGGGCAGATCAGCCCCAGCATTTT. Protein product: CASGEGQGADQPQHF.

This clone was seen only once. The CDR3 region is CASSATITGTDGYTF. The CDR3, as DNA: TGTGCCAGCAGCGCAACAATAACCGGGACAGATGGCTACACCTTC. This sequence joins TRBV9 and TRBJ1-2; TRBD1 matches 7 bases. V lost 3 bases to trimming and J lost 6 bases; unmatched junction nucleotides: 11. CDR1 and CDR2 (germline): SGDLS, YYNGEE. The CDR3 totals 15 residues.

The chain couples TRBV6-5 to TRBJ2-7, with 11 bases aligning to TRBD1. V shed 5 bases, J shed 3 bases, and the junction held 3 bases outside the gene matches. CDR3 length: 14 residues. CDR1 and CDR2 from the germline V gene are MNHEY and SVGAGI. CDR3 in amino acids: CASSHGTGGYEQYF. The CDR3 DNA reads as TGTGCCAGCAGTCACGGGACAGGGGGCTACGAGCAGTACTTC.

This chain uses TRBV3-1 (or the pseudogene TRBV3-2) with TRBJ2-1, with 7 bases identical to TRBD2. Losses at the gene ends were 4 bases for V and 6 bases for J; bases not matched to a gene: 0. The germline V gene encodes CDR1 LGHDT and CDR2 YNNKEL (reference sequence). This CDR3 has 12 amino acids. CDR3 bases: TGTGCCAGCAGCCGGACTAGCAATGAGCAGTTCTTC. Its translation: CASSRTSNEQFF.